The subject of this entry is one T cell receptor (beta chain). Per the germline V gene, CDR1 is MGHRA and CDR2 is YSYEKL. Trimming stripped 1 base from V and 7 bases from J, with 20 bases between. This CDR3 contains 17 residues. The entry originates in a study of T-cell memory formation after mild COVID-19. Researchers used 5'RACE with constant-segment primers to make TCR alpha and TCR beta cDNA libraries that carry sample barcodes and UMIs. A single record per CDR3 protein comes from TCRdb applying MiXCR to the 5' RACE reads. The data hold around 62,000 distinct CDR3 sequences, with around 30% observed a single time.

V and J are TRBV4-1 and TRBJ2-1, with D possibly matching TRBD1 (7 bases). The receptor was isolated from a man aged 18 to 29 who had mild COVID-19 (a few samples of this study predate the infection). Cell type and time point are not known. Sequenced sample: PBMCs or a T cell subset sorted from them (not recorded which). CDR3 bases: TGCGCCAGCAGCCAAGTTGGTAGCGCCCCAGGGGGGAATGAGCAGTTCTTC. Amino acids: CASSQVGSAPGGNEQFF.